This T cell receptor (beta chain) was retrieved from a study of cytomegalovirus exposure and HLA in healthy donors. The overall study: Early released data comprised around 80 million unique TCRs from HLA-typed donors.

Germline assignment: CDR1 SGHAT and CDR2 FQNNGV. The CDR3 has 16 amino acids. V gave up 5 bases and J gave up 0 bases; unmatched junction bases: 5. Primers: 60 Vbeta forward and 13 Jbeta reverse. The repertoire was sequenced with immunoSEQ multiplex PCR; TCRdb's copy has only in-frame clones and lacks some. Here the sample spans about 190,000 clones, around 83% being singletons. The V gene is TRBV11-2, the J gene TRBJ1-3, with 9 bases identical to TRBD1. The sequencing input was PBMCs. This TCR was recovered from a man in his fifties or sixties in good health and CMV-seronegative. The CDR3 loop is CASSEQGASSGNTIYF. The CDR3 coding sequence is TGTGCCAGCAGCGAACAGGGGGCGAGCTCTGGAAACACCATATATTTT. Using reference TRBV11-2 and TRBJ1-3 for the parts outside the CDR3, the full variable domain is EAGVAQSPRYKIIEKRQSVAFWCNPISGHATLYWYQQILGQGPKLLIQFQNNGVVDDSQLPKDRFSAERLKGVDSTLKIQPAKLEDSAVYLCASSEQGASSGNTIYFGEGSWLTVV.